Below are 16 T cell receptor beta chains sequenced from a single sample in a study of cytomegalovirus exposure and HLA in healthy donors. Primers included in the PCR were 60 Vbeta and 13 Jbeta primers. Measured with immunoSEQ multiplex PCR; TCRdb has only the in-frame clones, and not every one. In the table there are 170,000 or so clones, over 75% of which are singletons. The sequenced material came from PBMCs. The receptors shown here come from a man aged 55-75 years in good health and CMV-seronegative.

This clone was recorded a few times. The chain employs TRBV4-1 and TRBJ1-6; 7 bases agree with TRBD1. Trimming cost V 5 bases and J 8 bases; bases outside gene matches: 9. Germline-derived CDR1 and CDR2 are MGHRA and YSYEKL. This CDR3 is built from 15 residues. DNA for the CDR3: TGCGCCAGCAGCGCCCAGGGGGTAGGGGATTCACCCCTCCACTTT. Protein product: CASSAQGVGDSPLHF.

The chain couples TRBV6-6 to TRBJ1-4; maybe TRBD1 (6 bases). This CDR3 has 13 residues. The V end was cut by 3 bases, the J end by 8 bases, with 10 bases between. Germline loops: CDR1 MNHNY, CDR2 SVGAGI (reference sequence). The CDR3 region has the DNA TGTGCCAGCAGTTATTACCAGGGGGAAAAACTGTTTTTT. It yields the protein CASSYYQGEKLFF.

The chain employs TRBV9 and TRBJ1-2; 10 nucleotides agree with TRBD1. This CDR3 spans 17 amino acids. V trimming: 3 bases; J trimming: 0 bases; junction bases outside the gene matches: 8. CDR1 and CDR2 (germline): SGDLS, YYNGEE. The CDR3 DNA sequence: TGTGCCAGCAGCGCCGGGACAGGGGCCCGAGCTAACTATGGCTACACCTTC. It encodes CASSAGTGARANYGYTF.

The rearrangement uses TRBV6-6 and TRBJ1-5; D not certain. Germline values: CDR1 MNHNY, CDR2 SVGAGI (reference sequence). The length of the CDR3 is 14 residues. V lost 6 bases to trimming and J lost 1 base, with 10 bases between them. The CDR3 region has the DNA TGTGCCAGCAGGGAGGGCGGAAGCAATCAGCCCCAGCATTTT. It translates to CASREGGSNQPQHF.

The genes are TRBV2 and TRBJ2-2; possible D gene TRBD1, 5 bases. Trimming removed 3 bases from V and 1 base from J, with 6 bases in between. This CDR3 has 14 amino acids. Germline V gene sequence: CDR1 SNHLY, CDR2 FYNNEI. The CDR3 reads CASSETVNTGELFF. Written as DNA, the CDR3 is TGTGCCAGCAGTGAGACAGTGAACACCGGGGAGCTGTTTTTT.

This clone was detected once. The V and J genes are TRBV18 and TRBJ2-3, with D perhaps TRBD1 (6 bases). Germline V CDR1 and CDR2: KGHSH, LQKENI. Trimming took off 6 bases at V and 6 bases at J, with 13 bases between the two ends. CDR3 length: 13 residues. CDR3 amino acids: CASSPTGSDTQYF. In DNA, the CDR3 is TGTGCCAGCTCTCCCACAGGGTCCGATACGCAGTATTTT.

The chain joins TRBV25-1 to TRBJ2-1, with 11 bases identical to TRBD2. The CDR3 spans 15 residues. Germline trimming cut 4 bases from V and 3 bases from J; bases unmatched to any gene: 2. Per germline, CDR1 MGHDK and CDR2 SYGVNS. The CDR3 nucleotides are TGTGCCAGCAGTGTACTAGCGGGGGACTACAATGAGCAGTTCTTC. Protein product: CASSVLAGDYNEQFF.

The V call is TRBV5-4, the J call TRBJ2-2; weak D call: TRBD2 (7 bases). Per germline, CDR1 SGHNT and CDR2 YYREEE (reference sequence). There are 16 residues in the CDR3. The V end lost 4 bases, the J end lost 4 bases, and 17 bases lay between the germline ends. DNA of the CDR3: TGTGCCAGCAGCCCAGGTGGAGGGGGGGGCACCGGGGAGCTGTTTTTT. This sequence encodes CASSPGGGGGTGELFF.

The gene calls are TRBV5-1 and TRBJ1-3; no firm D call. The CDR3 has 14 amino acids. CDR1 and CDR2 (germline): SGHRS, YFSETQ. The V end lost 0 bases, the J end lost 0 bases, and 4 bases lay between the germline ends. CDR3 sequence: CASSLAGSGNTIYF. The CDR3, as DNA: TGCGCCAGCAGCTTGGCGGGCTCTGGAAACACCATATATTTT. The complete variable domain, with remaining parts taken from reference TRBV5-1 and TRBJ1-3, reads KAGVTQTPRYLIKTRGQQVTLSCSPISGHRSVSWYQQTPGQGLQFLFEYFSETQRNKGNFPGRFSGRQFSNSRSEMNVSTLELGDSALYLCASSLAGSGNTIYFGEGSWLTVV.

The V and J genes are TRBV9 and TRBJ2-2, with 9 positions matching TRBD1. With 0 bases clipped from V and 6 bases from J, the junction kept 3 bases outside the gene matches. This CDR3 has 15 amino acids. The V gene's germline CDR1 is SGDLS and CDR2 YYNGEE. The DNA for the CDR3 is TGTGCCAGCAGCGTAGACAGGGGGCTTTCCGGGGAGCTGTTTTTT. This translates into CASSVDRGLSGELFF.

This rearrangement joins TRBV29-1 to TRBJ2-2, with 14 positions matching TRBD2. Germline V gene data show CDR1 as SQVTM and CDR2 as ANQGSEA. V lost 6 bases and J lost 2; bases outside the gene matches: 5. The CDR3 sequence is 16 residues long. The CDR3 region is CSVLGTSGGNTGELFF. DNA of the CDR3: TGCAGCGTCCTAGGGACTAGCGGGGGTAACACCGGGGAGCTGTTTTTT.

CDR3: CASSRDRVRHTIYF. The CDR3 DNA follows: TGTGCCAGCAGCCGGGACAGGGTTAGACACACCATATATTTT. The rearrangement links TRBV6-5 to TRBJ1-3, with 9 bases that match TRBD1. Germline values: CDR1 MNHEY, CDR2 SVGAGI. Trimming took 6 bases from V and 8 from J; bases not matched to a gene: 8. This CDR3 region has 14 residues.

The rearrangement joins TRBV30 to TRBJ2-7; 13 positions agree with TRBD2. Trimming at V came to 4 bases and at J to 4 bases, leaving 7 bases not matched to a gene. Germline V gives CDR1 GTSNPN, CDR2 SVGIG (reference sequence). The CDR3 length is 15 residues. For the CDR3, the DNA is TGTGCCTGGACGCTAACTAGCGGGAGGGGGTACGAGCAGTACTTC. It is translated as CAWTLTSGRGYEQYF.

The chain carries TRBV27 and TRBJ2-7, with 12 nucleotides matching TRBD2. The CDR3 contains 16 residues. Germline CDR1 MNHEY, CDR2 SMNVEV (reference sequence). The junction had 7 bases not matched to a gene; V was cut back by 5 bases and J by 2 bases. Here the CDR3 reads CASSRSLAGGTYEQYF. The CDR3 DNA follows: TGTGCCAGCAGTCGATCGCTAGCGGGAGGGACCTACGAGCAGTACTTC.

This clone appeared once. The chain uses TRBV30 and TRBJ2-4; 16 positions agree with TRBD2. The V and J ends lost 1 base and 12 bases, in that order; junction bases with no gene match: 9. Germline V gene sequence: CDR1 GTSNPN, CDR2 SVGIG (reference sequence). CDR3 length equals 16 residues. This CDR3 reads CAWSDAGTSGRAGQYF. The DNA for the CDR3 is TGTGCCTGGAGTGACGCCGGGACTAGCGGGAGGGCCGGTCAGTACTTC.

J is TRBJ2-3 and V is TRBV6-6; 12 nucleotides align to TRBD2. V shed 1 base and J 15 bases; nucleotides not matched to a gene: 5. The CDR3 covers 13 residues. Germline V gene data show CDR1 as MNHNY and CDR2 as SVGAGI (reference sequence). The CDR3 loop reads CASSYLASGGVYF. The CDR3 DNA sequence: TGTGCCAGCAGTTACTTGGCTAGCGGGGGGGTTTATTTT.